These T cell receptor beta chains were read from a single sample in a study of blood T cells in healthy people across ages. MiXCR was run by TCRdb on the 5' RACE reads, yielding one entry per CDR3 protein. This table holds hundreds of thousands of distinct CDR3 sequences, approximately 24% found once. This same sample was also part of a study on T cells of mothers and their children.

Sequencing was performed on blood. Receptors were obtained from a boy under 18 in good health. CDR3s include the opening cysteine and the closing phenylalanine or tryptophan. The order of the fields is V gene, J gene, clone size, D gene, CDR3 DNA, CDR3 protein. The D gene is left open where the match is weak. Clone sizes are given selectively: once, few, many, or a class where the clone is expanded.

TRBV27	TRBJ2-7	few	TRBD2	TGTGCCAGCAGTTTCCGTCTGCGGGGGGGCCGGGACGAGCAGTACTTC	CASSFRLRGGRDEQYF
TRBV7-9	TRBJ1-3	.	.	TGTGCCAGCAGCTTCAAGGGCCTCTCTGGAAACACCATATATTTT	CASSFKGLSGNTIYF
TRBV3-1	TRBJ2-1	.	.	TGTGCCAGCAGCCAATTTACAGGGACAGAGCAGTTCTTC	CASSQFTGTEQFF
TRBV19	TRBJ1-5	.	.	TGTGCCAGTAGTATAACCGGTATCCAGCCCCAGCATTTT	CASSITGIQPQHF
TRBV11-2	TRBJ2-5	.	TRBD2	TGTGCCAGCAGCTCCAATGACGGACTAAGCGGGGGCCAAGAGACCCAGTACTTC	CASSSNDGLSGGQETQYF
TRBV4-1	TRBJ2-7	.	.	TGCGCCAGCAGCCAAGAAGGGCGCTACGAGCAGTACTTC	CASSQEGRYEQYF
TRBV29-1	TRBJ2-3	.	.	TGCAGCGTCCAGGGGTTAAGTGATACGCAGTATTTT	CSVQGLSDTQYF
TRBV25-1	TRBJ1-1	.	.	TGTGCCAGCAGTGCATACAGGGAAATGAACACTGAAGCTTTCTTT	CASSAYREMNTEAFF
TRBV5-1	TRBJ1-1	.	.	TGCGCCAGCAGCACAGAGACAGTCCTGAACACTGAAGCTTTCTTT	CASSTETVLNTEAFF
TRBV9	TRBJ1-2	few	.	TGTGCCAGCAGCGTAGGGGGGGGCTATGGCTACACCTTC	CASSVGGGYGYTF
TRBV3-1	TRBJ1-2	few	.	TGTGCCAGCAGCCAAGATCAACGGGTCGAGTTCTATGGCTACACCTTC	CASSQDQRVEFYGYTF
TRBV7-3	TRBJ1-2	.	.	TGTGCCAGCAGCTTAAGTTGGAGCTATGGCTACACCTTC	CASSLSWSYGYTF
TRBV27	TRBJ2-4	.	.	TGTGCCAGCAGTTTCAGTAGGGAGAGGGACATTCAGTACTTC	CASSFSRERDIQYF
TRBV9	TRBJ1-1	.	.	TGTGCCAGCAGCGCCCAGGCTGCAGGGGAAGCTTTCTTT	CASSAQAAGEAFF
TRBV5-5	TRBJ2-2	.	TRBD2	TGTGCCAGCACCAGAATTCGGGACTACCTCACCGGGGAGCTGTTTTTT	CASTRIRDYLTGELFF
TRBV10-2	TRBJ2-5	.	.	TGCGCCAGCAGTGAGACTTCGGACGGGGAAGAGACCCAGTACTTC	CASSETSDGEETQYF
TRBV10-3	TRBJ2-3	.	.	TGTGCCATCAGTGAGCAGAACGAGATCAGCACTGATACGCAGTATTTT	CAISEQNEISTDTQYF
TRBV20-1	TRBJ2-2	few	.	TGCAGTGCTAGATGGGTTGGGGGTGCCGGGGAGCTGTTTTTT	CSARWVGGAGELFF
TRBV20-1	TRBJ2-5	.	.	TGCAGTGCTAGGAGGGACCAAGAGACCCAGTACTTC	CSARRDQETQYF
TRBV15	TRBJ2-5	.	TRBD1	TGTGCCACCAGCAGCGGAACAGGGGGAAGAAGATGGACCCAGTACTTC	CATSSGTGGRRWTQYF
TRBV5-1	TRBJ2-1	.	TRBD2	TGCGCCAGCAGCTTGGCAGGCGGGGGGGCGTATGAGCAGTTCTTC	CASSLAGGGAYEQFF
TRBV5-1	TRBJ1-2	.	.	TGCGCCAGCAGCTTGGAAGGACTTGGTGAGGGCTACACCTTC	CASSLEGLGEGYTF
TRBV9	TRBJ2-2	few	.	TGTGCCAGCAGCGATCCTCTCGGACCTACGAACACCGGGGAGCTGTTTTTT	CASSDPLGPTNTGELFF
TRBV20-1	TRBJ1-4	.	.	TGCAGTGCTAGTTCTGGGGCCGAAAAACTGTTTTTT	CSASSGAEKLFF
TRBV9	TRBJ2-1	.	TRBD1	TGTGCCAGCAGCGCTCCGGGACAGGGGTACAATGAGCAGTTCTTC	CASSAPGQGYNEQFF
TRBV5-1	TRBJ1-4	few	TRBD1	TGCGCCAGCAGCCTACAGGGGATGAACGATGAAAAACTGTTTTTT	CASSLQGMNDEKLFF
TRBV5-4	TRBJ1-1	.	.	TGTGCCAGCAGCTTCACCGGGACAATGGCTGAAGCTTTCTTT	CASSFTGTMAEAFF
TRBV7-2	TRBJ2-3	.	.	TGTGCCAGCAGCTTAGGTGCAGGGGTAGGCTACTCAGATACGCAGTATTTT	CASSLGAGVGYSDTQYF
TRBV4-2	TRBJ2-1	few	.	TGTGCCAGCAGTCCCCAGGGGGGGCTTTTCTACAATGAGCAGTTCTTC	CASSPQGGLFYNEQFF
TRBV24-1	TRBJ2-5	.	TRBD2	TGTGCCACCAGTGCTGTAGCGGGGGGCCAAGAGACCCAGTACTTC	CATSAVAGGQETQYF
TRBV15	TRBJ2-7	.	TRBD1	TGTGCCACCAGCAAGGGGACAGGGGAACACTACGAGCAGTACTTC	CATSKGTGEHYEQYF
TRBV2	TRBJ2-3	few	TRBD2	TGTGCCAGCGAAGGCCCGGGACTAGCGGGGGGTTTGGCAGATACGCAGTATTTT	CASEGPGLAGGLADTQYF